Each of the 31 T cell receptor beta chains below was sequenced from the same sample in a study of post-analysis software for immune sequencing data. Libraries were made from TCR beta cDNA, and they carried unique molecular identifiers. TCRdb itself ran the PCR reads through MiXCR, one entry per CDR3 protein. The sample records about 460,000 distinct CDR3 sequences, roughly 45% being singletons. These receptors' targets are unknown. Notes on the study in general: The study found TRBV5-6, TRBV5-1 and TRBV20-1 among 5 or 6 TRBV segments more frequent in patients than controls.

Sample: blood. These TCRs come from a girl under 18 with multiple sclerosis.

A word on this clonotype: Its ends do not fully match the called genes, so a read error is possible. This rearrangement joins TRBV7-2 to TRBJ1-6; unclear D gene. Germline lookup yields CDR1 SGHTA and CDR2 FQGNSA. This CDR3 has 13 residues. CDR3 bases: TGTGCCAGCAGCCTCTACGGGGATTCACCCCGCCACTTT. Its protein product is CASSLYGDSPRHF.

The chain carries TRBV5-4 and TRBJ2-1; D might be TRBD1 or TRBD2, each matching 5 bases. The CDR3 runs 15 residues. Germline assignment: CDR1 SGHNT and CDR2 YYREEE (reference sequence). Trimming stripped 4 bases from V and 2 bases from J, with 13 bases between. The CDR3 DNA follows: TGTGCCAGCAGCCTCCCGAGGGGCGCCTACAATGAGCAGTTCTTC. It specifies CASSLPRGAYNEQFF.

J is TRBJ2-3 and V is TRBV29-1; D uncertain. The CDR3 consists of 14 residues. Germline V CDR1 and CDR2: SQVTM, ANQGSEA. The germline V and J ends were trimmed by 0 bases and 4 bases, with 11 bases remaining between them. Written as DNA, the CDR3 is TGCAGCGTTGAAGATCGTCAGGCCTCAGATACGCAGTATTTT. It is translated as CSVEDRQASDTQYF.

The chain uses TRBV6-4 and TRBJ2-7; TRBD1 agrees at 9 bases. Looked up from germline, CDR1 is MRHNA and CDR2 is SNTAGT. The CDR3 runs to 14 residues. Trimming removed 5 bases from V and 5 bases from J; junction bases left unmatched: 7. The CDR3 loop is CASSLTGGWDEQYF. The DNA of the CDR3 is TGTGCCAGCAGTTTAACAGGGGGCTGGGACGAGCAGTACTTC.

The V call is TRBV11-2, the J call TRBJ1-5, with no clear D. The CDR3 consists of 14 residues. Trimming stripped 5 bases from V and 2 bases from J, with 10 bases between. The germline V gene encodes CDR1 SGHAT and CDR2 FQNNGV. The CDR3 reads CASSPDPRNQPQHF. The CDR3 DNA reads TGTGCCAGCAGCCCCGACCCGCGCAATCAGCCCCAGCATTTT.

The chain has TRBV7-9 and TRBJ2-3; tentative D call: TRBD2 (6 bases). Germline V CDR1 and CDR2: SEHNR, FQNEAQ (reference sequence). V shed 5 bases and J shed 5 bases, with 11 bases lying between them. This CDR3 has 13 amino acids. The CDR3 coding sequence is TGTGCCAGCAGCCAGGAGGGAGAAGATACGCAGTATTTT. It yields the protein CASSQEGEDTQYF.

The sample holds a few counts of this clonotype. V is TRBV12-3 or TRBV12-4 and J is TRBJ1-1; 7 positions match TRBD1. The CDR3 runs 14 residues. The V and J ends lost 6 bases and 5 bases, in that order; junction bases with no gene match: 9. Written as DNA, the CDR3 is TGTGCCAGCAGGAGAGGACAGGCGGGGACTGAAGCTTTCTTT. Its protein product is CASRRGQAGTEAFF.

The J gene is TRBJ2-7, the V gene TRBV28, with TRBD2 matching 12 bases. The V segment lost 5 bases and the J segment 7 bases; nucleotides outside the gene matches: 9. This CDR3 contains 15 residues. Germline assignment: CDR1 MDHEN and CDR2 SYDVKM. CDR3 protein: CASSTSGRPLREQYF. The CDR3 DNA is TGTGCCAGCAGTACTAGCGGGAGGCCTCTGAGGGAGCAGTACTTC. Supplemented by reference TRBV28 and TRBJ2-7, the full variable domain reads DVKVTQSSRYLVKRTGEKVFLECVQDMDHENMFWYRQDPGLGLRLIYFSYDVKMKEKGDIPEGYSVSREKKERFSLILESASTNQTSMYLCASSTSGRPLREQYFGPGTRLTVT.

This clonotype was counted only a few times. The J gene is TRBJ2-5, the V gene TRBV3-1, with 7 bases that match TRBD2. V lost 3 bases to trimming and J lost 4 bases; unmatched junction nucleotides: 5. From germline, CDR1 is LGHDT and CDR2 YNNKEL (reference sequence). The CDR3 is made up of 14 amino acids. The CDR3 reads CASSHAGEPETQYF. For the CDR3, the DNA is TGTGCCAGCAGCCATGCGGGAGAGCCAGAGACCCAGTACTTC.

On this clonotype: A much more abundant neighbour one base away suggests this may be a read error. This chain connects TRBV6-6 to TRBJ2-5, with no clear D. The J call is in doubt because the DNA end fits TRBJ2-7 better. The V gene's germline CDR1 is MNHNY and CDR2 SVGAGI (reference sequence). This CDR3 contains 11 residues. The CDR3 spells CASSNAYEQYF. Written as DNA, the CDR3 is TGTGCCAGTTCAAACGCCTACGAGCAGTACTTC.

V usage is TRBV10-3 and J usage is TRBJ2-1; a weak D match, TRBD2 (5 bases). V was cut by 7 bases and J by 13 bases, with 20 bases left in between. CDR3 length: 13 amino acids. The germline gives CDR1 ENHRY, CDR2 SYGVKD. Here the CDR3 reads CAITAGRQETQFF. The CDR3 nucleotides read TGTGCCATCACCGCGGGCAGACAAGAAACCCAGTTCTTC.

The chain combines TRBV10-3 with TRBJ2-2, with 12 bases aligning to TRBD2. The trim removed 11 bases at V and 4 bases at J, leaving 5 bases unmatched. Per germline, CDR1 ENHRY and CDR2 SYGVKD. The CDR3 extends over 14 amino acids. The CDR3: CAGSSGRATGELFF. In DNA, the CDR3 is TGTGCCGGATCTAGCGGGAGGGCCACCGGGGAGCTGTTTTTT.

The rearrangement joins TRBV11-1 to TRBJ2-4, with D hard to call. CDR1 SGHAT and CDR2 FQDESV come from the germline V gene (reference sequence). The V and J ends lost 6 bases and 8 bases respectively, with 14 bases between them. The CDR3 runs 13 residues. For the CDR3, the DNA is TGTGCCAGCAGTTCATCTTGGACGGACATTCAGTACTTC. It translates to CASSSSWTDIQYF.

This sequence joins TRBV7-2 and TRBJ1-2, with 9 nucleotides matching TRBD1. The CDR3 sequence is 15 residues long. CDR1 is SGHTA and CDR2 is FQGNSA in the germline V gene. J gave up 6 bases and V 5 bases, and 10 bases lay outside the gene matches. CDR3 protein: CASSGRRDRDHGYTF. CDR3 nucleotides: TGTGCCAGCAGCGGCCGCCGGGACAGGGATCATGGCTACACCTTC. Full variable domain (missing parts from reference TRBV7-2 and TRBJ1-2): GAGVSQSPSNKVTEKGKDVELRCDPISGHTALYWYRQSLGQGLEFLIYFQGNSAPDKSGLPSDRFSAERTGGSVSTLTIQRTQQEDSAVYLCASSGRRDRDHGYTFGSGTRLTVV.

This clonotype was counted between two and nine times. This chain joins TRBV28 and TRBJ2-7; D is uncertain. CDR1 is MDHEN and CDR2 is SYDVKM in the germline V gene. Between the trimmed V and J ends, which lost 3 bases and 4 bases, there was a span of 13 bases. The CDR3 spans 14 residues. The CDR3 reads CASSLTAENYEQYF. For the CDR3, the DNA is TGTGCCAGCAGTTTGACGGCGGAGAATTACGAGCAGTACTTC.

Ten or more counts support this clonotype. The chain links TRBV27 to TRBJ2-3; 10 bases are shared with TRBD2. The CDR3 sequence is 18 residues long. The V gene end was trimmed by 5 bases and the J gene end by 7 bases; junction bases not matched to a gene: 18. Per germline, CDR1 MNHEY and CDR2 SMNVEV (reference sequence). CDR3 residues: CASSHDFRAGGREYTQYF. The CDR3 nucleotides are TGTGCCAGCAGTCACGACTTCAGAGCGGGAGGGCGAGAATATACGCAGTATTTT.

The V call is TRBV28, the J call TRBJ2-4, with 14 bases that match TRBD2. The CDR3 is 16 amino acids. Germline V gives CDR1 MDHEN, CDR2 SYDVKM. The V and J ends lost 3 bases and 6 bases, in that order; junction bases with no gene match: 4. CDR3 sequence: CASSLGLAGAGNIQYF. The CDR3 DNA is TGTGCCAGCAGTTTGGGACTAGCGGGAGCCGGAAACATTCAGTACTTC.

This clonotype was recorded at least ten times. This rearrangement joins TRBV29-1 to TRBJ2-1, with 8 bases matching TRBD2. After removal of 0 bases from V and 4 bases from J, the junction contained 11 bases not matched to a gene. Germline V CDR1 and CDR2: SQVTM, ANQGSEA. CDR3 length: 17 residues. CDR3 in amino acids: CSVEDARTGLVYNEQFF. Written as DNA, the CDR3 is TGCAGCGTTGAAGATGCGCGGACGGGACTAGTATACAATGAGCAGTTCTTC.

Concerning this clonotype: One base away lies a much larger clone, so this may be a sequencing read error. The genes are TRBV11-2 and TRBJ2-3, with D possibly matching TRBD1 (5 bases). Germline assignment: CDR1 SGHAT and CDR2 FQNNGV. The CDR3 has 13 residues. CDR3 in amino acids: CASSLDPTGTQYF. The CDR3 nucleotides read TGTGCCAGCAGCTTAGATCCCACAGGTACGCAGTATTTT.

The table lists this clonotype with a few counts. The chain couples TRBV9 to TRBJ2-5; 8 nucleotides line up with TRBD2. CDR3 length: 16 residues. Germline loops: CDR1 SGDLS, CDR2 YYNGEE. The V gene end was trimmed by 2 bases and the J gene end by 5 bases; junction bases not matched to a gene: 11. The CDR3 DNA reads TGTGCCAGCAGCGTGGCGAGCGGGAGAGGTGGGGAGACCCAGTACTTC. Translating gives CASSVASGRGGETQYF. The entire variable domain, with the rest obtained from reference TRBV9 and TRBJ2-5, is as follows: DSGVTQTPKHLITATGQRVTLRCSPRSGDLSVYWYQQSLDQGLQFLIQYYNGEERAKGNILERFSAQQFPDLHSELNLSSLELGDSALYFCASSVASGRGGETQYFGPGTRLLVL.

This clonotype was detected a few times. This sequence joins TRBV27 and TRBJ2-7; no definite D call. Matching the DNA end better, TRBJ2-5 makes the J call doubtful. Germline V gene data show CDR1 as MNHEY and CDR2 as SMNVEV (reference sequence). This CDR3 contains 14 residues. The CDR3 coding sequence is TGTGCCAGCAGTTTAATAAGTGGGATAGAGACCCAGTACTTC. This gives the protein CASSLISGIETQYF.

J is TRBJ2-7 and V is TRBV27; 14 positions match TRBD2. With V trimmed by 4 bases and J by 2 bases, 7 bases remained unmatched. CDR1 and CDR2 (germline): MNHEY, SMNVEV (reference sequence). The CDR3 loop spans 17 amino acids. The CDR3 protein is CASSSGLAGGTTYEQYF. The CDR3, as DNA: TGTGCCAGCAGTTCCGGACTAGCGGGAGGAACTACCTACGAGCAGTACTTC.

In nucleotides, the CDR3 is TGTGCCAGCAGTTCGGACAGGGACGAGACCCAGTACTTC. It codes for CASSSDRDETQYF. The chain uses TRBV27 and TRBJ2-5, with 8 bases identical to TRBD1. The CDR3 length is 13 residues. After removal of 4 bases from V and 5 bases from J, the junction contained 3 bases not matched to a gene. Germline assignment: CDR1 MNHEY and CDR2 SMNVEV (reference sequence).

CDR3 sequence (DNA): TGTGCCAGCAACCCAGGACAGGGGATCGGCAATGAGCAGTTCTTC. Protein product: CASNPGQGIGNEQFF. V is TRBV9 and J is TRBJ2-1, with 9 bases aligning to TRBD1. After removal of 6 bases from V and 6 bases from J, the junction contained 10 bases not matched to a gene. This CDR3 has 15 amino acids. In germline, CDR1 is SGDLS, CDR2 YYNGEE.

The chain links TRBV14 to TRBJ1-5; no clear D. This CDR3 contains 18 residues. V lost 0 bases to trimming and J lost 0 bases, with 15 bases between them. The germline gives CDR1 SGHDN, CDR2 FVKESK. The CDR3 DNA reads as TGTGCCAGCAGCCAAGAGCTGTGCAGACGAATTAGCAATCAGCCCCAGCATTTT. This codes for CASSQELCRRISNQPQHF.

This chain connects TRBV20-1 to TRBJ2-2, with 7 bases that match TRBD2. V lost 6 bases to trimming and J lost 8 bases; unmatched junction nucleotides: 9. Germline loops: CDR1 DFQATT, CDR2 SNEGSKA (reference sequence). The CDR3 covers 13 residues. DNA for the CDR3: TGCAGTGCACGGGACTATCTAGGAGGGGAGCTGTTTTTT. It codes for CSARDYLGGELFF.

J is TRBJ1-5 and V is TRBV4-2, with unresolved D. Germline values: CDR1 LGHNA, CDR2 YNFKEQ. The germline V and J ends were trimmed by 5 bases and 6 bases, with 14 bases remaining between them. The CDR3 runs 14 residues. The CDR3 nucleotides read TGTGCCAGCAGCGATACGGGAGGGTTTCAGCCCCAGCATTTT. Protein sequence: CASSDTGGFQPQHF.

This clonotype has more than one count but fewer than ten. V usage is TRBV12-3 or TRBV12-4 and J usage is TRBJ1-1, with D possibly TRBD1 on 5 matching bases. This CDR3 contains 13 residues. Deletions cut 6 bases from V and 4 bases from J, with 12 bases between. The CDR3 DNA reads TGTGCCAGCAGACCCAGGGCGGGCACTGAAGCTTTCTTT. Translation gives CASRPRAGTEAFF.

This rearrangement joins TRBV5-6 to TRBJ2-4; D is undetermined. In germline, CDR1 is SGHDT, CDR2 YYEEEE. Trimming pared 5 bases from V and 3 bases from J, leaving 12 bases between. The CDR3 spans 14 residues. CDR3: CASSQGSGKNIQYF. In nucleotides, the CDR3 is TGTGCCAGCAGTCAAGGATCGGGCAAAAACATTCAGTACTTC.

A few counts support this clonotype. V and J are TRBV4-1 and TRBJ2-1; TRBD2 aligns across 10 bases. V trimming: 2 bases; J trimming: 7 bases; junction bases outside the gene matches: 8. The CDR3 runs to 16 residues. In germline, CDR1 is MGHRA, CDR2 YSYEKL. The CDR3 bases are TGCGCCAGCAGCCAATATTATACTAGCGGGAAGAATGAGCAGTTCTTC. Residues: CASSQYYTSGKNEQFF.

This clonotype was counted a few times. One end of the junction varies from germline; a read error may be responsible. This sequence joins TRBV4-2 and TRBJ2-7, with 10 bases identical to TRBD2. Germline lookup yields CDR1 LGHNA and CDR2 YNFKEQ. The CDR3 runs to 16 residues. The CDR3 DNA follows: TGTGCCAGTAGCCAAGATGGGGCTAGCGGGAGCTACGAGCAGTACTTC. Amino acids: CASSQDGASGSYEQYF.